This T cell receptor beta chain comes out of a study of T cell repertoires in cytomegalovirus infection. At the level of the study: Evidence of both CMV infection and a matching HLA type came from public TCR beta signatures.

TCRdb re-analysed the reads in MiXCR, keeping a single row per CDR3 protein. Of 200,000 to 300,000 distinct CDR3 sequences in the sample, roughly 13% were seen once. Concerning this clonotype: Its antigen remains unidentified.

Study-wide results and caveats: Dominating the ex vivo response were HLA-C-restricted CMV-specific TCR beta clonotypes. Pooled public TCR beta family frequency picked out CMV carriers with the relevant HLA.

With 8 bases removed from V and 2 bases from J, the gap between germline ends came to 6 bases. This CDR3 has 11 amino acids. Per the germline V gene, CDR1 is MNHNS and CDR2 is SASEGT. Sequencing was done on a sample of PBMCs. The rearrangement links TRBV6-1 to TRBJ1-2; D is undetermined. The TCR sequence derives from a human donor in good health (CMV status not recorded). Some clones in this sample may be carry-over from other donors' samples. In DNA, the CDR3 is TGTGCCAGCTCCGGGAACTATGGCTACACCTTC. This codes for CASSGNYGYTF.